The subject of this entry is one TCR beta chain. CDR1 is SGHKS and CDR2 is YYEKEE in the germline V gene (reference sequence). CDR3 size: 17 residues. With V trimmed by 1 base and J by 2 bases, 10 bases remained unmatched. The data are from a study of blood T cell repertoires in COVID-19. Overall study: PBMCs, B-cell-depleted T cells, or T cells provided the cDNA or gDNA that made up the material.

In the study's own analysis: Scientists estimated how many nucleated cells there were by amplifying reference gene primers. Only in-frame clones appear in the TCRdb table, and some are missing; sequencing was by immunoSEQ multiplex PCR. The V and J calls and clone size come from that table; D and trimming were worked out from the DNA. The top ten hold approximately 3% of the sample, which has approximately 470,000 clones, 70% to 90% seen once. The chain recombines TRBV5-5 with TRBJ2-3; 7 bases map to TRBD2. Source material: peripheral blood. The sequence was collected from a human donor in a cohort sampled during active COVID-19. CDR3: CASSLLTASGLTDTQYF. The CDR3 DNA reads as TGTGCCAGCAGCTTGTTGACGGCTAGCGGCCTCACAGATACGCAGTATTTT.